The next 15 T cell receptor beta chains were all read from a single sample in a study of T cells in Graves' hyperthyroidism and ophthalmopathy. Regions amplified from RNA transcripts were the TCR beta CDR3 regions. First-round RT-PCR with HTBI primers amplified the TCR CDR3 region. TCRdb called the multiplex PCR reads again in MiXCR, with one record for every CDR3 protein. The data hold approximately 720,000 distinct CDR3 sequences, with approximately 18% observed a single time. Material for sequencing was blood. Receptor source: a woman aged 50 to 65 with Graves' hyperthyroidism that later progressed to Graves' ophthalmopathy.

The table lists this clonotype with a few counts. The V call is TRBV10-3, the J call TRBJ1-1; no definite D call. With 4 bases removed from V and 7 bases from J, the gap between germline ends came to 10 bases. Per germline, CDR1 ENHRY and CDR2 SYGVKD. This CDR3 spans 12 amino acids. This CDR3 is CAISAIGDEAFF. CDR3 DNA sequence: TGTGCCATCAGTGCGATTGGGGATGAAGCTTTCTTT.

Many counts were recorded for this clonotype. The chain has TRBV12-3 or TRBV12-4 and TRBJ1-2; 8 bases align to TRBD1. The CDR3 spans 12 residues. J gave up 7 bases and V 5 bases, and 3 bases lay outside the gene matches. The CDR3 sequence is CASSPRGPGYTF. The CDR3 nucleotides read TGTGCCAGCAGTCCCAGGGGGCCTGGCTACACCTTC.

This clonotype was seen at least ten times. The rearrangement links TRBV20-1 to TRBJ2-7, with 8 bases aligning to TRBD1. Germline CDR1 is DFQATT and CDR2 is SNEGSKA (reference sequence). This CDR3 comprises 14 residues. After removal of 5 bases from V and 1 base from J, the junction contained 7 bases not matched to a gene. The chain's CDR3 is CSAVRGPKSYEQYF. For the CDR3, the DNA is TGCAGTGCTGTCAGGGGGCCGAAATCCTACGAGCAGTACTTC.

This rearrangement joins TRBV4-2 to TRBJ1-2, with 8 nucleotides matching TRBD1. V shed 0 bases and J 5 bases; nucleotides not matched to a gene: 11. The CDR3 totals 17 residues. Germline assignment: CDR1 LGHNA and CDR2 YNFKEQ. CDR3 protein: CASSQDGETGVRYGYTF. The CDR3 DNA follows: TGTGCCAGCAGCCAAGACGGCGAGACAGGGGTTCGATATGGCTACACCTTC.

This clonotype was seen only a few times. At one boundary the junction diverges from the germline segment, which might be a read error. V is TRBV2 and J is TRBJ2-1; D is tentatively TRBD1 or TRBD2 (5 bases each). This CDR3 has 16 amino acids. Germline loops: CDR1 SNHLY, CDR2 FYNNEI. CDR3 nucleotides: TGTGCCACCAGTGGGTACCGGGACCCCCGTGACAATGAGCAGTTCTTC. Amino acid sequence: CATSGYRDPRDNEQFF.

This chain links TRBV14 with TRBJ1-1; the D is unclear. CDR1 is SGHDN, CDR2 FVKESK, per germline. The CDR3 contains 14 residues. V was pared by 2 bases and J by 1 base, with 8 bases between. The CDR3: CASSQIPGNTEAFF. The CDR3 DNA sequence: TGTGCCAGCAGCCAAATCCCCGGGAACACTGAAGCTTTCTTT.

This clonotype was recorded at least ten times. The chain has TRBV5-1 and TRBJ2-1; 11 bases line up with TRBD2. The CDR3 consists of 16 residues. Losses at the gene ends were 0 bases for V and 6 bases for J; bases not matched to a gene: 5. The germline CDR1 and CDR2 sequences are SGHRS and YFSETQ. This CDR3 is CASSLDASGGRNEQFF. The CDR3 nucleotides read TGCGCCAGCAGCTTGGATGCTAGCGGGGGGCGCAATGAGCAGTTCTTC.

This clonotype was counted many times. The chain joins TRBV9 to TRBJ2-5, with a tentative D call TRBD1 (5 bases). From germline, CDR1 is SGDLS and CDR2 YYNGEE. V shed 0 bases and J shed 5 bases, with 14 bases lying between them. This CDR3 has 15 amino acids. The CDR3 DNA sequence: TGTGCCAGCAGCGTAGGGGGCTCAGAAGTCGAGACCCAGTACTTC. Its protein is CASSVGGSEVETQYF. The complete variable domain, with remaining parts taken from reference TRBV9 and TRBJ2-5, reads DSGVTQTPKHLITATGQRVTLRCSPRSGDLSVYWYQQSLDQGLQFLIQYYNGEERAKGNILERFSAQQFPDLHSELNLSSLELGDSALYFCASSVGGSEVETQYFGPGTRLLVL.

Ten or more counts support this clonotype. This sequence joins TRBV3-1 and TRBJ2-2; TRBD1 agrees at 9 bases. V lost 1 base and J lost 2; bases outside the gene matches: 5. The germline V gene has CDR1 LGHDT and CDR2 YNNKEL (reference sequence). CDR3 size: 17 residues. The CDR3 coding sequence is TGTGCCAGCAGCCAAGGAATACAGGGGGCAAACACCGGGGAGCTGTTTTTT. The encoded protein is CASSQGIQGANTGELFF.

V and J are TRBV7-9 and TRBJ1-4; D is unresolved. V lost 5 bases, J lost 3 bases, and 4 bases lay in between. Germline loops: CDR1 SEHNR, CDR2 FQNEAQ (reference sequence). CDR3 length: 12 residues. The CDR3, as DNA: TGTGCCAGCAGCGTACCTAATGAAAAACTGTTTTTT. Translation gives CASSVPNEKLFF.

This chain links TRBV5-5 with TRBJ1-6; D may be TRBD1 (5 bases). Germline assignment: CDR1 SGHKS and CDR2 YYEKEE (reference sequence). V was trimmed by 4 bases and J by 5 bases, leaving 13 bases between them. This CDR3 region has 15 residues. In DNA form, the CDR3 reads TGTGCCAGCAGCCTAAGGGGAGGGAATAATTCACCCCTCCACTTT. This encodes CASSLRGGNNSPLHF.

This clonotype was detected only a few times. V gene TRBV11-2 combines with J gene TRBJ2-1; 9 nucleotides line up with TRBD1. This CDR3 has 17 amino acids. Germline V gives CDR1 SGHAT, CDR2 FQNNGV. J lost 0 bases, V lost 2 bases, and 5 bases had no gene match. The CDR3 loop is CASSLLGQGFSYNEQFF. DNA of the CDR3: TGTGCCAGCAGCTTATTGGGACAGGGATTCTCCTACAATGAGCAGTTCTTC.

In the case of this clonotype: Given a much more abundant clone one base away, this may be a read error. This rearrangement joins TRBV10-1 to TRBJ2-7, with D tentatively TRBD1 (5 bases). CDR1 and CDR2 from the germline V gene are WNHNN and SYGVQD (reference sequence). The CDR3 length is 13 residues. V was cut by 8 bases and J by 5 bases, with 16 bases left in between. In DNA form, the CDR3 reads TGCGCCAGCGGTTTAAGGGGTCGCCACGAGCAGTACTTC. It codes for CASGLRGRHEQYF.

This clonotype was found many times. The chain carries TRBV18 and TRBJ1-4; no firm D call. Trimming removed 3 bases at V and 8 bases at J, with 4 bases between. The CDR3 contains 11 residues. CDR1 and CDR2 from the germline V gene are KGHSH and LQKENI. DNA of the CDR3: TGTGCCAGCTCACCCCAGGAAAAACTGTTTTTT. Protein: CASSPQEKLFF. Together with reference TRBV18 and TRBJ1-4, the CDR3 gives the full variable domain: NAGVMQNPRHLVRRRGQEARLRCSPMKGHSHVYWYRQLPEEGLKFMVYLQKENIIDESGMPKERFSAEFPKEGPSILRIQQVVRGDSAAYFCASSPQEKLFFGSGTQLSVL.

V usage is TRBV3-1 and J usage is TRBJ1-4; tentative D call: TRBD1 (5 bases). The V end lost 1 base, the J end lost 7 bases, and 10 bases lay between the germline ends. CDR3 length: 14 residues. Germline V gene lookup returns CDR1 LGHDT and CDR2 YNNKEL (reference sequence). In DNA form, the CDR3 reads TGTGCCAGCAGCCAAGGGGGGGGTGGTGAAAAACTGTTTTTT. This codes for CASSQGGGGEKLFF.